One and the same sample provided the 21 T cell receptor beta chains below, sequenced in a study of early T cells in non-severe SARS-CoV-2 infection. TCRdb re-derived calls from the 5' RACE reads in MiXCR, one entry per CDR3 protein. The table records 90,000 or so distinct CDR3 sequences, more than 13% of them present only once. The sample consisted of whole blood. These TCRs come from an adult who was a healthcare worker with PCR-confirmed SARS-CoV-2 infection or an uninfected control (not recorded which).

A note on this clonotype: Just one base apart from a much larger clone, this may be a read error. The final CDR3 position lacks the conserved phenylalanine or tryptophan, pointing to a likely read error. The CDR3 nucleotides are TGCGCCAGCAGCTTGGGACTAGTCTCAGGCTACGAGCAGTACTCC. As protein: CASSLGLVSGYEQYS. The chain recombines TRBV5-1 with TRBJ2-7; the D gene is possibly TRBD2 (6 bases). This CDR3 is built from 15 residues. The V gene's germline CDR1 is SGHRS and CDR2 YFSETQ. Deletions cut 0 bases from V and 3 bases from J, with 13 bases between.

In its sample, this clonotype was seen many times. This rearrangement joins TRBV4-3 to TRBJ2-7; 10 bases are shared with TRBD2. The CDR3 sequence is 16 residues long. Germline CDR1 and CDR2: LGHNA and YSLEER. V lost 0 bases to trimming and J lost 6 bases; unmatched junction nucleotides: 8. CDR3 nucleotide sequence: TGCGCCAGCAGCCAAGACGAGGCTAGCGGGAGCTCCGAGCAGTACTTC. It is translated as CASSQDEASGSSEQYF.

This chain links TRBV28 with TRBJ1-1, with D hard to call. V shed 6 bases and J shed 4 bases, with 9 bases lying between them. The CDR3 consists of 12 residues. Germline loops: CDR1 MDHEN, CDR2 SYDVKM. The CDR3 nucleotides read TGTGCCAGCAGCGGGGTAGGCACTGAAGCTTTCTTT. This translates into CASSGVGTEAFF.

V gene TRBV9 combines with J gene TRBJ2-1; D ambiguous. CDR1 and CDR2 from the germline V gene are SGDLS and YYNGEE. V lost 4 bases and J 7 bases, leaving 15 bases between the germline ends. The CDR3 covers 14 residues. The CDR3 DNA follows: TGTGCCAGCAGCCCCACAACTTTAGGAAATGAGCAGTTCTTC. Translating gives CASSPTTLGNEQFF.

This chain uses TRBV29-1 with TRBJ2-3; 10 bases agree with TRBD2. The germline V gene has CDR1 SQVTM and CDR2 ANQGSEA. This CDR3 has 13 amino acids. The J segment lost 8 bases and the V segment lost 5 bases, leaving 7 bases of the junction unmatched. DNA for the CDR3: TGCAGCGTTTCCGGGACTAGCGATCCTACGCAGTATTTT. Its protein is CSVSGTSDPTQYF.

This clonotype was counted many times. The chain carries TRBV11-2 and TRBJ2-5; a possible D gene is TRBD2 (6 bases). The CDR3 loop spans 13 amino acids. Per germline, CDR1 SGHAT and CDR2 FQNNGV. Trimming shortened V by 5 bases and J by 1 base, and 8 bases separated the two germline ends. The CDR3 coding sequence is TGTGCCAGCAGCCTTAGCGGCCAAGAGACCCAGTACTTC. Its translation is CASSLSGQETQYF.

This clonotype has only a few counts. The gene calls are TRBV6-2 or TRBV6-3 and TRBJ1-1, with D unclear. Germline loops: CDR1 MNHEY, CDR2 SVGEGT. Trimming left V 7 bases short and J 0 bases short, with 9 bases between. This CDR3 spans 13 amino acids. The CDR3 nucleotides read TGTGCCAGCAAGGAGGGCATGAACACTGAAGCTTTCTTT. This translates into CASKEGMNTEAFF.

This clonotype has a handful of counts. This chain uses TRBV7-2 with TRBJ2-3; TRBD2 is a possible D gene (5 bases). V was cut by 5 bases and J by 2 bases, with 11 bases left in between. The CDR3 totals 14 residues. CDR1 SGHTA and CDR2 FQGNSA come from the germline V gene. This CDR3 reads CASSVGLSTDTQYF. CDR3 sequence (DNA): TGTGCCAGCAGCGTAGGACTTTCCACAGATACGCAGTATTTT.

V is TRBV5-1 and J is TRBJ2-1; TRBD1 agrees at 7 bases. CDR3 length equals 14 residues. Germline trimming cut 5 bases from V and 10 bases from J; bases unmatched to any gene: 12. CDR1 and CDR2 (germline): SGHRS, YFSETQ. This chain's CDR3 is CASRAGTEVNEQFF. The CDR3 DNA reads as TGCGCCAGCAGAGCCGGGACAGAGGTCAACGAGCAGTTCTTC.

The CDR3 DNA reads as TGCGCCAGCAGCTTCACAGGGCTGGCGAATTCACCCCTCCACTTT. Translated: CASSFTGLANSPLHF. The chain is built from TRBV5-1 and TRBJ1-6; D possibly corresponds to TRBD1 (6 bases). Per germline, CDR1 SGHRS and CDR2 YFSETQ. The CDR3 runs 15 residues. Trimming pared 2 bases from V and 7 bases from J, leaving 13 bases between.

In this sample, this clonotype turned up many times. This chain's CDR3 is CASSLGHRTSYEQYF. In DNA form, the CDR3 reads TGCGCCAGCAGCCTGGGACACCGTACCTCCTACGAGCAGTACTTC. The chain combines TRBV5-1 with TRBJ2-7, with D possibly matching TRBD1 (6 bases). The CDR3 consists of 15 residues. V lost 4 bases and J 0 bases, leaving 14 bases between the germline ends. CDR1 and CDR2 (germline): SGHRS, YFSETQ. The complete variable domain, with remaining parts taken from reference TRBV5-1 and TRBJ2-7, reads KAGVTQTPRYLIKTRGQQVTLSCSPISGHRSVSWYQQTPGQGLQFLFEYFSETQRNKGNFPGRFSGRQFSNSRSEMNVSTLELGDSALYLCASSLGHRTSYEQYFGPGTRLTVT.

The J gene is TRBJ2-5, the V gene TRBV7-7, with no clear D. Germline loops: CDR1 SSHAT, CDR2 FNYEAQ (reference sequence). This CDR3 has 15 residues. Between the trimmed V and J ends, which lost 0 bases and 2 bases, there was a span of 10 bases. In DNA, the CDR3 is TGTGCCAGCAGCTTAGCATGGGCGGAGCAAGAGACCCAGTACTTC. Translation gives CASSLAWAEQETQYF.

Turning to this clonotype: A much bigger clone sits one base away, suggesting this may be a read error. The rearrangement links TRBV6-1 to TRBJ2-1; TRBD2 aligns across 10 bases. Germline CDR1 MNHNS, CDR2 SASEGT. This CDR3 is 15 amino acids long. CDR3 amino acids: CAGSEASGGYNEQFF. Written as DNA, the CDR3 is TGTGCCGGCAGTGAGGCTAGCGGGGGCTACAATGAGCAGTTCTTC.

The chain recombines TRBV15 with TRBJ2-2; possible D gene TRBD1, 5 bases. The V end lost 7 bases, the J end lost 5 bases, and 14 bases lay between the germline ends. The germline CDR1 and CDR2 sequences are LNHNV and YYDKDF (reference sequence). This CDR3 region has 14 residues. The CDR3 nucleotides read TGTGCCACCACGACGGCAGGGATGACCGGGGAGCTGTTTTTT. Translation gives CATTTAGMTGELFF. The full variable domain, its missing parts supplied by reference TRBV15 and TRBJ2-2, is DAMVIQNPRYQVTQFGKPVTLSCSQTLNHNVMYWYQQKSSQAPKLLFHYYDKDFNNEADTPDNFQSRRPNTSFCFLDIRSPGLGDTAMYLCATTTAGMTGELFFGEGSRLTVL.

This clonotype was picked up many times. The chain combines TRBV11-2 with TRBJ1-1; 7 bases are a match to TRBD1. The germline V gene has CDR1 SGHAT and CDR2 FQNNGV. The J segment lost 1 base and the V segment lost 0 bases, leaving 2 bases of the junction unmatched. The CDR3 length is 15 residues. This chain's CDR3 is CASSLDPGGNTEAFF. The DNA of the CDR3 is TGTGCCAGCAGCTTAGATCCAGGGGGGAACACTGAAGCTTTCTTT.

The chain combines TRBV27 with TRBJ1-4, with D maybe TRBD1 (5 bases). Germline-derived CDR1 and CDR2 are MNHEY and SMNVEV (reference sequence). V was cut by 6 bases and J by 11 bases, with 19 bases left in between. The CDR3 runs to 14 residues. As DNA, the CDR3 is TGTGCCAGCAGGAAAATACAAGGAGAGGGGAAACTGTTTTTT. It translates to CASRKIQGEGKLFF. The full variable domain, completed using reference TRBV27 and TRBJ1-4, is EAQVTQNPRYLITVTGKKLTVTCSQNMNHEYMSWYRQDPGLGLRQIYYSMNVEVTDKGDVPEGYKVSRKEKRNFPLILESPSPNQTSLYFCASRKIQGEGKLFFGSGTQLSVL.

This clonotype was counted between two and nine times. The CDR3 DNA is TGCAGTACCGGTCCGAGCGATGGAACCTACGAGCAGTACTTC. Translated, it gives CSTGPSDGTYEQYF. The chain carries TRBV20-1 and TRBJ2-7; D is unclear. Trimming cost V 8 bases and J 2 bases, with 19 bases left between them. In germline, CDR1 is DFQATT, CDR2 SNEGSKA (reference sequence). The CDR3 extends over 14 amino acids.

The chain recombines TRBV28 with TRBJ2-6; D perhaps matches TRBD2 (5 bases). V was trimmed by 3 bases and J by 2 bases, leaving 8 bases between them. Germline CDR1 MDHEN, CDR2 SYDVKM. This CDR3 region has 15 residues. The CDR3 reads CASSLAGAGANVLTF. DNA of the CDR3: TGTGCCAGCAGTTTGGCCGGGGCTGGGGCCAACGTCCTGACTTTC.

The chain couples TRBV5-1 to TRBJ2-5; 12 bases align to TRBD1. CDR1 and CDR2 from the germline V gene are SGHRS and YFSETQ. This CDR3 is built from 15 residues. The ends lost 4 bases at V and 4 bases at J; junction bases unmatched: 5. CDR3 in DNA: TGCGCCAGCAGCCTAGGGACAGGGGGCGGAGAGACCCAGTACTTC. This encodes CASSLGTGGGETQYF.

This clonotype turned up a few times. The J gene is TRBJ1-1, the V gene TRBV7-8; D not certain. V lost 5 bases to trimming and J lost 1 base, with 11 bases between them. Germline CDR1 is SGHVS and CDR2 is FQNEAQ. The CDR3 runs to 14 residues. The CDR3 loop reads CASSLGGPNTEAFF. In nucleotides, the CDR3 is TGTGCCAGCAGCCTGGGAGGCCCGAACACTGAAGCTTTCTTT.

This chain uses TRBV5-1 with TRBJ1-2; perhaps TRBD1 as D (5 bases). Germline V gene sequence: CDR1 SGHRS, CDR2 YFSETQ. This CDR3 has 13 residues. The ends were cut back, 2 bases at V and 5 bases at J, with 10 bases in the middle. In DNA, the CDR3 is TGCGCCAGCAGCTTTGGGACGGAGTATGGCTACACCTTC. Translation gives CASSFGTEYGYTF.